This TCR beta chain is drawn from a study of T cells in Graves' hyperthyroidism and ophthalmopathy. General observations from the study: Blood also carried most thyroid clonotypes expanded above 0.001. Classification by a 13 V-J model distinguished ophthalmopathy from stable hyperthyroidism.

Uncontrolled infections, other autoimmune diseases, pregnancy or lactation led to exclusion of patients. This clonotype was picked up many times. Its antigen is not identified. After removal of 5 bases from V and 6 bases from J, the junction contained 8 bases not matched to a gene. The CDR3 extends over 15 amino acids. Germline V gives CDR1 SEHNR, CDR2 FQNEAQ (reference sequence). There were TCR beta CDR3 regions amplified from RNA transcripts. The HTBI primer set drove a first-round RT-PCR of the TCR CDR3. TCRdb re-called the multiplex PCR reads with MiXCR, one entry per CDR3 protein. The data show about 480,000 distinct CDR3 sequences, approximately 15% seen once.

The V call is TRBV7-9, the J call TRBJ2-1; 9 nucleotides align to TRBD2. This sequence originates from a woman between 18 and 29 years old with Graves' hyperthyroidism. The sequenced sample was blood. The CDR3 spells CASSTLSGSRNEQFF. Written as DNA, the CDR3 is TGTGCCAGCAGCACCCTTAGCGGGAGCCGCAATGAGCAGTTCTTC.